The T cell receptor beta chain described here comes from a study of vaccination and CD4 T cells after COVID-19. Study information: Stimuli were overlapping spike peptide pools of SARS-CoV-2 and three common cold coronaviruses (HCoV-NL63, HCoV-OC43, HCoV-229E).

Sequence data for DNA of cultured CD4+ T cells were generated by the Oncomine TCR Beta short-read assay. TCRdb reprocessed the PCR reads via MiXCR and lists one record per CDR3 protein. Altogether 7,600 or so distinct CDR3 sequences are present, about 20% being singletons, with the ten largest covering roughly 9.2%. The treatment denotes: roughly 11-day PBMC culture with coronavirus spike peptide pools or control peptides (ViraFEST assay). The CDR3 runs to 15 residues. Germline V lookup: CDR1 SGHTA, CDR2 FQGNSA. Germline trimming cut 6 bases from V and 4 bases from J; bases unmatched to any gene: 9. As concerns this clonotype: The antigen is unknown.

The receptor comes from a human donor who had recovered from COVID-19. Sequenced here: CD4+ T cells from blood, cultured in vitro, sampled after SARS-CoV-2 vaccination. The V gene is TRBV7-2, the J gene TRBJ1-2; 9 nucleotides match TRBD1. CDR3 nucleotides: TGTGCCAGCAGACAACAGGGGACAGGGTCCTATGGCTACACCTTC. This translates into CASRQQGTGSYGYTF.